The 19 T cell receptor beta chains reported below all come from one sample, sequenced in a study of monozygotic twins with inflammatory bowel disease. TCRdb re-called the 5' RACE reads and shows each CDR3 protein once, DNA omitted. The repertoire shows approximately 160,000 distinct CDR3 sequences; the top ten hold roughly 7.4%. Sample: blood. Every receptor here comes from a human donor with ulcerative colitis or Crohn's disease, or a healthy co-twin of an affected twin (not recorded which).

CDR3: CASSFGGGTGELFF. The chain joins TRBV7-3 to TRBJ2-2. CDR1 is SGHTA, CDR2 FQGTGA, per germline. The CDR3 totals 14 residues.

The chain uses TRBV2 and TRBJ2-7. This CDR3 region has 12 residues. In germline, CDR1 is SNHLY, CDR2 FYNNEI. This CDR3 reads CASSRLSYEQYF. Full variable domain (outside the CDR3, taken from reference TRBV2 and TRBJ2-7): EPEVTQTPSHQVTQMGQEVILRCVPISNHLYFYWYRQILGQKVEFLVSFYNNEISEKSEIFDDQFSVERPDGSNFTLKIRSTKLEDSAMYFCASSRLSYEQYFGPGTRLTVT.

This chain links TRBV12-3 or TRBV12-4 with TRBJ2-1; the D gene TCRdb calls, TRBD2, cannot be checked with no DNA. CDR3 length equals 19 residues. This CDR3 is CASSPDIPQLAGAYNEQFF.

CDR3 sequence reads: CASGGLLEQFF. This rearrangement joins TRBV9 to TRBJ2-1; with no DNA, the TCRdb D assignment of TRBD2 cannot be verified. The CDR3 length is 11 residues. Germline values: CDR1 SGDLS, CDR2 YYNGEE.

The J gene is TRBJ2-5, the V gene TRBV18. Germline values: CDR1 KGHSH, CDR2 LQKENI. The CDR3 extends over 13 amino acids. The CDR3 spells CASSPSEIETQYF.

The gene calls are TRBV4-3 and TRBJ2-5; TCRdb outputs TRBD1, but without DNA this stays unchecked. This CDR3 comprises 14 residues. Per germline, CDR1 LGHNA and CDR2 YSLEER. The CDR3 region is CASSQDWGPETQYF.

The CDR3: CAISETGLAGASTDTQYF. V usage is TRBV10-3 and J usage is TRBJ2-3; the D gene TCRdb calls, TRBD2, cannot be checked with no DNA. Germline V gene lookup returns CDR1 ENHRY and CDR2 SYGVKD. The CDR3 runs to 18 residues.

V is TRBV29-1 and J is TRBJ2-6; with no DNA, the TCRdb D assignment of TRBD1 cannot be verified. Looked up from germline, CDR1 is SQVTM and CDR2 is ANQGSEA. The CDR3 sequence is 15 residues long. CDR3 protein: CSVPSPGVRANVLTF. The full variable domain, rest sourced from reference TRBV29-1 and TRBJ2-6, is SAVISQKPSRDICQRGTSLTIQCQVDSQVTMMFWYRQQPGQSLTLIATANQGSEATYESGFVIDKFPISRPNLTFSTLTVSNMSPEDSSIYLCSVPSPGVRANVLTFGAGSRLTVL.

V usage is TRBV7-8 and J usage is TRBJ2-3; the TCRdb call, TRBD1, lacks DNA for checking. This CDR3 comprises 14 residues. The germline V gene has CDR1 SGHVS and CDR2 FQNEAQ. Here the CDR3 reads CASSLPGSADTQYF.

This chain links TRBV6-5 with TRBJ1-1; TCRdb reports TRBD1, a call that lacks DNA to check it against. Germline lookup yields CDR1 MNHEY and CDR2 SVGAGI. The CDR3 spans 14 residues. The chain's CDR3 is CASSYSIGRGEAFF.

CDR3 residues: CASSPGQSNSPLHF. The J gene is TRBJ1-6, the V gene TRBV12-3 or TRBV12-4; TCRdb proposes TRBD1, but this gene call is untestable without DNA. The CDR3 runs to 14 residues.

The CDR3 spells CSARLAGGISANTGELFF. This chain joins TRBV20-1 and TRBJ2-2; TCRdb's D call, TRBD2, is unchecked because there is no DNA. Germline V gene sequence: CDR1 DFQATT, CDR2 SNEGSKA (reference sequence). The CDR3 spans 18 residues.

The V and J genes are TRBV6-1 and TRBJ2-7; TCRdb names TRBD1, which stays unverified in the absence of DNA. Germline V gives CDR1 MNHNS, CDR2 SASEGT. The CDR3 loop spans 14 amino acids. The CDR3 loop reads CASRWSGTNYEQYF.

The chain employs TRBV6-1 and TRBJ1-2; TCRdb's assignment of TRBD1 cannot be checked, as there is no DNA. The length of the CDR3 is 14 residues. CDR1 MNHNS and CDR2 SASEGT come from the germline V gene. The CDR3 here is CASTLAGGGDGYTF.

The chain uses TRBV11-2 and TRBJ2-2; no DNA is available, so the TRBD2 call from TCRdb remains unchecked. CDR3 size: 14 residues. Germline CDR1 SGHAT, CDR2 FQNNGV. CDR3 residues: CASSLVRGTGELFF.

This chain links TRBV28 with TRBJ2-2. The CDR3 covers 13 residues. Germline-derived CDR1 and CDR2 are MDHEN and SYDVKM. CDR3 amino acids: CASTSLNTGELFF.

V gene TRBV7-2 combines with J gene TRBJ2-3; without DNA, the TCRdb call of TRBD1 cannot be checked. The CDR3 sequence is 12 residues long. The germline gives CDR1 SGHTA, CDR2 FQGNSA. The CDR3 spells CASSNRGDTQYF.

V is TRBV20-1 and J is TRBJ1-5; TCRdb indicates TRBD1, and absent DNA this call remains unverified. The germline V gene has CDR1 DFQATT and CDR2 SNEGSKA (reference sequence). CDR3 length: 15 amino acids. The CDR3 reads CSARDLGQGYQPQHF.

V usage is TRBV7-9 and J usage is TRBJ1-1; TCRdb selects TRBD1, and the lack of DNA leaves this call unchecked. CDR1 is SEHNR, CDR2 FQNEAQ, per germline (reference sequence). The CDR3 runs 14 residues. The CDR3 sequence is CASSTGSRGAEAFF.